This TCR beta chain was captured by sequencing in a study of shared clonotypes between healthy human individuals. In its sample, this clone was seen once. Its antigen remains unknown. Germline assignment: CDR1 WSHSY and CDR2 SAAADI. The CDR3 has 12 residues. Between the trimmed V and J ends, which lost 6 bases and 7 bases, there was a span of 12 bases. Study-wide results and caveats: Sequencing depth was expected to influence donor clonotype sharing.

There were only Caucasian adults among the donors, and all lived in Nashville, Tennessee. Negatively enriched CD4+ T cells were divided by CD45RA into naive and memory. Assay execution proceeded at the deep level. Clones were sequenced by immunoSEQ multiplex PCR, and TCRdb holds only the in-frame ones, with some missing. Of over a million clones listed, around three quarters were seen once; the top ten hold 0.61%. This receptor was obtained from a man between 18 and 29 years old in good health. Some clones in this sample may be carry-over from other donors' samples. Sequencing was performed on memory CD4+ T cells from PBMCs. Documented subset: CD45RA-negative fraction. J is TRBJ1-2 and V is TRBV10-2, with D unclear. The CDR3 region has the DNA TGCGCCAGCAGCGAACGGATTGCTGGCTACACCTTC. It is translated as CASSERIAGYTF.